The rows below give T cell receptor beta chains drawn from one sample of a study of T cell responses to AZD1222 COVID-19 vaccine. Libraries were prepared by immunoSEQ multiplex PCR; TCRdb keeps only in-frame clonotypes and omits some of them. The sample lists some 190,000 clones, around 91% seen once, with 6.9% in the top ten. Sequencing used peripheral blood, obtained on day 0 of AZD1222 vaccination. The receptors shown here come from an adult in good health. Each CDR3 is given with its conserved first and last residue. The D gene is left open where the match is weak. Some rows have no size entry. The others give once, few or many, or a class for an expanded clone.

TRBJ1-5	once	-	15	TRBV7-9	TGTGCCAGCAGCTTAATGCAGGGAAGCAATCAGCCCCAGCATTTT	CASSLMQGSNQPQHF
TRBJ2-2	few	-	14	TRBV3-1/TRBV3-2	TGTGCCAGCAGCCAAATAACGAACACCGGGGAGCTGTTTTTT	CASSQITNTGELFF
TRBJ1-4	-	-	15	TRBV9	TGTGCCAGCAGCCCCAGCCAGGAGGGTAATGAAAAACTGTTTTTT	CASSPSQEGNEKLFF
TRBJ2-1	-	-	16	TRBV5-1	TGCGCCAGCAGCTTAGCGGGCGGTAGTTTGTACAATGAGCAGTTCTTC	CASSLAGGSLYNEQFF
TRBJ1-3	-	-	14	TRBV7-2	TGTGCCAGCAGGAGAGGGGTCTCTGGAAACACCATATATTTT	CASRRGVSGNTIYF
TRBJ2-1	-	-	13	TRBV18	TGTGCCAGCTCACCACAGGGCCGGTCGGAGCAGTTCTTC	CASSPQGRSEQFF
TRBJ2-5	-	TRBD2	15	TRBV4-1	TGCGCCAGCAGCCATAGGGCGGGGGGCCAAGAGACCCAGTACTTC	CASSHRAGGQETQYF
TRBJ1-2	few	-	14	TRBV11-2	TGTGCCAGCAGCTTAGACCCGGGCAGCTATGGCTACACCTTC	CASSLDPGSYGYTF
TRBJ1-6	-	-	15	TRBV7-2	TGTGCCAGCAGCCACACTAGGGGGGGAGAGTTTCCCCTCCACTTT	CASSHTRGGEFPLHF
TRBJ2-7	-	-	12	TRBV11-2	TGTGCCAGCAGCTCCGACTCCTACGAGCAGTACTTC	CASSSDSYEQYF
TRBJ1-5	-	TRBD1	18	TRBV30	TGTGCCTGGAGTCCCGGGACAGGGGGCCGTTATAGCAATCAGCCCCAGCATTTT	CAWSPGTGGRYSNQPQHF
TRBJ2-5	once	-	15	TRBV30	TGTGCCTGGAGTGTAGCCGGGGGGCGCATAGAGACCCAGTACTTC	CAWSVAGGRIETQYF
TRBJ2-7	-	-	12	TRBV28	TGTGCCAGCAGGCAATCCCCCTACGAGCAGTACTTC	CASRQSPYEQYF
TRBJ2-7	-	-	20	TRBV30	TGTGCCTGGAGTGTAACGGTAGGAAGGACAGAAGGGACCAGGTGGTACGAGCAGTACTTC	CAWSVTVGRTEGTRWYEQYF
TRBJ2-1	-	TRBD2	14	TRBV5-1	TGCGCCACTCGGGCGGGGGGGCGGCGCAATGAGCAGTTCTTC	CATRAGGRRNEQFF
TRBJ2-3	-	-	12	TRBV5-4	TGTGCCAGCAGTTGGGGCACAGATACGCAGTATTTT	CASSWGTDTQYF
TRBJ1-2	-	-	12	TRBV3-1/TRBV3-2	TGTGCCAGCAGCCAAGTGGCCGACGGCTACACCTTC	CASSQVADGYTF
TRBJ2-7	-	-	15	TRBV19	TGTGCCAGTAGTATAGACAGGGGAGAGACCTACGAGCAGTACTTC	CASSIDRGETYEQYF
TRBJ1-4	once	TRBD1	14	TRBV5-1	TGCGCCAGCAGCGAGGGGACAGGGAGTGAAAAACTGTTTTTT	CASSEGTGSEKLFF
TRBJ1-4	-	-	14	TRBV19	TGTGCCAGTAGTATCGGGAACCTCAATGAAAAACTGTTTTTT	CASSIGNLNEKLFF
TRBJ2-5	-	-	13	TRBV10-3	TGTGCCATCAGTGAAGGGGGGCAAGAGACCCAGTACTTC	CAISEGGQETQYF
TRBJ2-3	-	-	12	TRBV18	TGTGCCAGCTCACCCGGCACAGATACGCAGTATTTT	CASSPGTDTQYF
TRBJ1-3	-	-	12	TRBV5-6	TGTGCCAGCAGCCGGGGTGGAAACACCATATATTTT	CASSRGGNTIYF
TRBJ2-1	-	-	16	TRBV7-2	TGTGCCAGCAGCGCCTGGACAGCCCCGGGGGGCAATGAGCAGTTCTTC	CASSAWTAPGGNEQFF
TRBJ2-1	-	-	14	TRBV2	TGTGCCAGCAGTGAAGGGCAGGGCTACAATGAGCAGTTCTTC	CASSEGQGYNEQFF
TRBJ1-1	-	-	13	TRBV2	TGTGCCACCATGGACCCTATGAACACTGAAGCTTTCTTT	CATMDPMNTEAFF
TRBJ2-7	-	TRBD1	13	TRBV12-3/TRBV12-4	TGTGCCAGCAGTGGCCGGACAGGGAGCGAGCAGTACTTC	CASSGRTGSEQYF
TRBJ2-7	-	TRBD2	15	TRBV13	TGTGCCAGCAGCCCACGGACTAGCGCCGCCTACGAGCAGTACTTC	CASSPRTSAAYEQYF
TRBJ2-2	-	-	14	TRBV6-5	TGTGCCAGCAGTTGGACGTCGAACACCGGGGAGCTGTTTTTT	CASSWTSNTGELFF
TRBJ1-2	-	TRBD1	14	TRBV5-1	TGCGCCAGCAGCTCTGGACAGGTTCACTATGGCTACACCTTC	CASSSGQVHYGYTF
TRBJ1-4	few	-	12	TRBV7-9	TGTGCCAGCAGCCAAAATGGGGAAAAACTGTTTTTT	CASSQNGEKLFF
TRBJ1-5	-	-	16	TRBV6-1	TGTGCCAGCAGTGCACGAGTAGGAGGGGGGAATCAGCCCCAGCATTTT	CASSARVGGGNQPQHF
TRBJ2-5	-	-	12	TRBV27	TGTGCCAGCGCGGGGATCCAAGAGACCCAGTACTTC	CASAGIQETQYF
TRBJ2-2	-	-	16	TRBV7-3	TGTGCCAGCAGTCACTTGGGGATAATCGGCACCGGGGAGCTGTTTTTT	CASSHLGIIGTGELFF
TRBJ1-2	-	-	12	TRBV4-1	TGCGCCAGCAGCGTTCTCGGTGGTGGCTACACCTTC	CASSVLGGGYTF
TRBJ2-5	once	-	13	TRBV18	TGTGCCAGCTCACCCCGGGGAGGAGAGACCCAGTACTTC	CASSPRGGETQYF
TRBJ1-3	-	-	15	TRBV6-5	TGTGCCAGCACCGACAGTCCCGTTTCTGGAAACACCATATATTTT	CASTDSPVSGNTIYF
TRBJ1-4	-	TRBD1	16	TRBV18	TGTGCCAGCTCACCACCGGACAGGGTAACTAATGAAAAACTGTTTTTT	CASSPPDRVTNEKLFF
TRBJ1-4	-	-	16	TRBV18	TGTGCCAGCTCACCAGCAGGGGTGGATAATAGCGAAAAACTGTTTTTT	CASSPAGVDNSEKLFF
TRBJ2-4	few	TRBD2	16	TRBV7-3	TGTGCCAGCAGCTTAAAGGCTAGCGGGGGCGGAAACATTCAGTACTTC	CASSLKASGGGNIQYF
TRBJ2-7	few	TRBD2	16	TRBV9	TGTGCCAGCAGCGTGGGTGCTAGCGGGGGAAGCTACGAGCAGTACTTC	CASSVGASGGSYEQYF
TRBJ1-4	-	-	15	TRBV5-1	TGCGCCAGCAGCGACCCGGGCCGGGGGGGTGAAAAACTGTTTTTT	CASSDPGRGGEKLFF
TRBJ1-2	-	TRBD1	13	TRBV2	TGTGCCAGCACCGGGACAGGGGTTAATGGCTACACCTTC	CASTGTGVNGYTF
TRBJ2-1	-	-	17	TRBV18	TGTGCCAGCTCACTCCGGGGTTTGCCATCAAATAACAATGAGCAGTTCTTC	CASSLRGLPSNNNEQFF
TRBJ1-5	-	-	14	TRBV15	TGTGCCACCAGCAGAGATGGTAGTAATCAGCCCCAGCATTTT	CATSRDGSNQPQHF
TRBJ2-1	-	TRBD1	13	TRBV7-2	TGTGCCAGCAGCTGGGACAGGGAGAATGAGCAGTTCTTC	CASSWDRENEQFF
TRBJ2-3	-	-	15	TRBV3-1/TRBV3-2	TGTGCCAGCAGCCCATCCGTGGGACCACAAGATACGCAGTATTTT	CASSPSVGPQDTQYF
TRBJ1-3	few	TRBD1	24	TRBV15	TGTGCCACCAGCAGAGATTCCCAGTCAGGTAGTGAGGGGGCGTTTCCACGGACTGGAAACACCATATATTTT	CATSRDSQSGSEGAFPRTGNTIYF
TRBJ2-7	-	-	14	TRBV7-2	TGTGCCAGCAGCCAGGGCCAGGGCCCCTACGAGCAGTACTTC	CASSQGQGPYEQYF
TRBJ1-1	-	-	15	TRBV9	TGTGCCAGCAGCGTGGTAGACAGCCCGAACACTGAAGCTTTCTTT	CASSVVDSPNTEAFF
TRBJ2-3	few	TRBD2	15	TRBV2	TGTGCCAGCAGTGATGGGTTAGCGGGGGGCAATACGCAGTATTTT	CASSDGLAGGNTQYF
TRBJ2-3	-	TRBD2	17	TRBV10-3	TGTGCCATCAGTGAGCGAACTAGCGGGGCTAGCACAGATACGCAGTATTTT	CAISERTSGASTDTQYF
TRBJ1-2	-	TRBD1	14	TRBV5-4	TGTGCCAGCAGCTTGGACAGGGGGTTAAATGGCTACACCTTC	CASSLDRGLNGYTF
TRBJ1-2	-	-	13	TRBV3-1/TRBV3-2	TGTGCCAGCAGCCACCGGGCTCCCACAGGCTACACCTTC	CASSHRAPTGYTF
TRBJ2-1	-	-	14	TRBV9	TGTGCCAGCAGCGTAGAGGCCAGGTTGAATGAGCAGTTCTTC	CASSVEARLNEQFF
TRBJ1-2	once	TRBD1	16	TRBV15	TGTGCCACCAGCAGAGGGGACAGCCTAGCTAACTATGGCTACACCTTC	CATSRGDSLANYGYTF
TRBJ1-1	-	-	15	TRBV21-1	TGTGCCAGCAGCAAAGCCCCGGGAGGGAACACTGAAGCTTTCTTT	CASSKAPGGNTEAFF
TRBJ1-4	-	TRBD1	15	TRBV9	TGTGCCAGCAGCCACCCGACAGGGGGAGATGAAAAACTGTTTTTT	CASSHPTGGDEKLFF